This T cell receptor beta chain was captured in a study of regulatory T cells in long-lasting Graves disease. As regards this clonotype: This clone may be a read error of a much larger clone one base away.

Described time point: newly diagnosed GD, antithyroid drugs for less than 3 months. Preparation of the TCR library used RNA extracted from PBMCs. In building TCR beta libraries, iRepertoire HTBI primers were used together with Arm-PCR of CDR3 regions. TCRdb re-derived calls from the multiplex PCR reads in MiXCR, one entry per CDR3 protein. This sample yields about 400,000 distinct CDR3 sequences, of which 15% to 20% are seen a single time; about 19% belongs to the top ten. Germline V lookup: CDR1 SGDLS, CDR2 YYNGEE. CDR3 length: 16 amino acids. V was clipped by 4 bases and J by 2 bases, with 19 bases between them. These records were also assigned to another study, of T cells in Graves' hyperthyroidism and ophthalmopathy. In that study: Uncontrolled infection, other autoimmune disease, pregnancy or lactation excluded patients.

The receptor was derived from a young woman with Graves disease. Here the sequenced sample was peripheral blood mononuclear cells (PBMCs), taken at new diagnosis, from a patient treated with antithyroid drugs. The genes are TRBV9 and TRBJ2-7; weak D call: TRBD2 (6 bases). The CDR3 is CASSPMTRGVPYEQYF. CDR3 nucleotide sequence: TGTGCCAGCAGCCCAATGACTAGAGGGGTTCCCTACGAGCAGTACTTC.